The clone carrying this T cell receptor beta chain has ten or more counts. This specimen comes from a study of tumor-infiltrating lymphocytes in primary liver carcinoma. About the study: Spanning 4.2 to 10 cm, the tumors were T1-T3 N0M0.

The study co-extracted DNA and RNA from about 19-30 mg of unsorted bulk tissue. Donors were untreated and chronically infected with HBV. From approximately 0.5 ug of total RNA, TCR beta-specific cDNA was reverse-transcribed using a constant-region primer. Three rounds of nested multiplex PCR with slightly modified ARM-PCR produced TCR beta libraries. Investigators reported that the first two PCR rounds, at approximately 11 cycles each, used TRBV1-TRBV30 forward primers with a C-beta reverse primer. Each CDR3 protein is one row after TCRdb ran MiXCR on the multiplex PCR reads. The data hold 100,000 to 150,000 distinct CDR3 sequences, with around 64% observed a single time. CDR3 length equals 12 residues. V was cut by 3 bases and J by 2 bases, with 5 bases left in between. CDR1 is WSHSY and CDR2 is SAAADI in the germline V gene.

The sample comprised liver tumor tissue from sampling region 3. The sample's subset: tumor region T3, left-lateral pole. This chain connects TRBV10-2 to TRBJ2-7, with D unresolved. This sequence was found in a woman aged 60-75 years with primary liver carcinoma and hepatitis B virus infection. The CDR3 protein is CASSDPPYEQYF. CDR3 in DNA: TGCGCCAGCAGTGACCCCCCCTACGAGCAGTACTTC.